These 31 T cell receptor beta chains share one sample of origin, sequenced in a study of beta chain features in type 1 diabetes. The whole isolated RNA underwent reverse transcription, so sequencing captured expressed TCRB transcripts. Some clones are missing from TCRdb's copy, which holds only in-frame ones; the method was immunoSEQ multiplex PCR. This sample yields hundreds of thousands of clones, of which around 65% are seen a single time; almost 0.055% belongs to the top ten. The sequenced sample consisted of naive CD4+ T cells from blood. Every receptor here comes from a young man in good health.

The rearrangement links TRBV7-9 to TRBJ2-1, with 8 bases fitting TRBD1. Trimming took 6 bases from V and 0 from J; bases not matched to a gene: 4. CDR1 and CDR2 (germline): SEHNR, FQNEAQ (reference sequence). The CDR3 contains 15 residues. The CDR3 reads CASSPDRASYNEQFF. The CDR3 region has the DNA TGTGCCAGCAGTCCGGACAGGGCCTCCTACAATGAGCAGTTCTTC.

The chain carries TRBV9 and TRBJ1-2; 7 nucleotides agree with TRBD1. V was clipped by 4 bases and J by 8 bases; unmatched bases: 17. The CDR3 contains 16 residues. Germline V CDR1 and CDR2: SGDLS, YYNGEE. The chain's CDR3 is CASSSTSMTGQAGYTF. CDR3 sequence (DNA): TGTGCCAGCAGCTCCACCTCCATGACAGGGCAAGCAGGCTACACCTTC.

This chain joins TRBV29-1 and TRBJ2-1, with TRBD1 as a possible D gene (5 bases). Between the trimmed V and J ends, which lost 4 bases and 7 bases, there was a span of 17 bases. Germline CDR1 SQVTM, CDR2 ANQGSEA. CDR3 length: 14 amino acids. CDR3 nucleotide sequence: TGCAGCGTTGTACCGGTGGGCAGGGTTAATGAGCAGTTCTTC. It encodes CSVVPVGRVNEQFF.

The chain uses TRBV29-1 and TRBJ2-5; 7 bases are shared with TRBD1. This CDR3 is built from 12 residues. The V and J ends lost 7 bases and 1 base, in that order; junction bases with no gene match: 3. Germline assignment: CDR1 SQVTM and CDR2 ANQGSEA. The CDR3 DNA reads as TGCAGCGCCCGACAGGGCCAAGAGACCCAGTACTTC. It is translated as CSARQGQETQYF.

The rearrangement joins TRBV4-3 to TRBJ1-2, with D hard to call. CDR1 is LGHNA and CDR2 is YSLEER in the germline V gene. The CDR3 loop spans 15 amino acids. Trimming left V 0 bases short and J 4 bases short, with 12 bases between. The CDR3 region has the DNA TGCGCCAGCAGCCAAGATATTCGCGGTTCCTATGGCTACACCTTC. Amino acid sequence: CASSQDIRGSYGYTF.

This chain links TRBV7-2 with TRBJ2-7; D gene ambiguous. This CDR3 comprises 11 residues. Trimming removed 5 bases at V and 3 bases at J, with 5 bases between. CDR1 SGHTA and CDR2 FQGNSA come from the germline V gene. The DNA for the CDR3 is TGTGCCAGCAGCACTCACTACGAGCAGTACTTC. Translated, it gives CASSTHYEQYF.

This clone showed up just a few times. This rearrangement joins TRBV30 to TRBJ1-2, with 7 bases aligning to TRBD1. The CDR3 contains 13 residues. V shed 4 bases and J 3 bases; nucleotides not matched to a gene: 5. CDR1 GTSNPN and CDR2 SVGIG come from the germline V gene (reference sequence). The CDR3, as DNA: TGTGCCTGGACAGGGGGAAACTACTATGGCTACACCTTC. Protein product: CAWTGGNYYGYTF.

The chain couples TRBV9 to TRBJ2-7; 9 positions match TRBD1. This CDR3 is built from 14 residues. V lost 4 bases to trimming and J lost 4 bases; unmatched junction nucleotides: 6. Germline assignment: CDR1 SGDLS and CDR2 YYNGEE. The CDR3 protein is CASSLRTGVYEQYF. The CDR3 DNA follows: TGTGCCAGCAGCTTGCGGACAGGGGTATACGAGCAGTACTTC.

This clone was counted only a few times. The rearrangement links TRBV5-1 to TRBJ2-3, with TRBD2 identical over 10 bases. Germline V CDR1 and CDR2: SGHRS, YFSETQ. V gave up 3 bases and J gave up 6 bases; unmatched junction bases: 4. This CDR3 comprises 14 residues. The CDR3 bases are TGCGCCAGCAGCTCTAGCGGGAGTCCCGATACGCAGTATTTT. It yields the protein CASSSSGSPDTQYF.

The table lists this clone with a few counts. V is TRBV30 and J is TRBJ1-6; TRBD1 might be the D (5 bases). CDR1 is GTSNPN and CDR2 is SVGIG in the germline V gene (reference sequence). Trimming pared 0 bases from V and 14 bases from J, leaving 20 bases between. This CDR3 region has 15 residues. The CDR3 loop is CAWSVRSGAGGTLHF. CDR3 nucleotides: TGTGCCTGGAGTGTACGATCCGGGGCCGGGGGAACCCTCCACTTT.

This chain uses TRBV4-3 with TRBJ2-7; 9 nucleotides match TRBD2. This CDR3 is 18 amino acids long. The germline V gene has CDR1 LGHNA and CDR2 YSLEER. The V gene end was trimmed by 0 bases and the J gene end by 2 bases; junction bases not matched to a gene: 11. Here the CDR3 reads CASSQDGGEREVPYEQYF. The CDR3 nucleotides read TGCGCCAGCAGCCAAGATGGAGGCGAGCGGGAGGTACCCTACGAGCAGTACTTC.

This chain's CDR3 is CSASGGAAPKETQYF. CDR3 DNA: TGCAGCGCCTCGGGAGGGGCCGCCCCAAAAGAGACCCAGTACTTC. The chain combines TRBV29-1 with TRBJ2-5; 8 nucleotides agree with TRBD2. Trimming took 7 bases from V and 3 from J; bases not matched to a gene: 13. Per germline, CDR1 SQVTM and CDR2 ANQGSEA. The CDR3 has 15 amino acids.

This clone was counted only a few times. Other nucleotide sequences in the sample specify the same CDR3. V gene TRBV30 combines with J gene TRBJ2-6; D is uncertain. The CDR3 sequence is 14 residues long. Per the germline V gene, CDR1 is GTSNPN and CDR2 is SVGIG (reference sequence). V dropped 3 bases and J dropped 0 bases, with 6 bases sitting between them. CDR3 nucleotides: TGTGCCTGGAGCGTCGGCTCTGGGGCCAACGTCCTGACTTTC. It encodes CAWSVGSGANVLTF.

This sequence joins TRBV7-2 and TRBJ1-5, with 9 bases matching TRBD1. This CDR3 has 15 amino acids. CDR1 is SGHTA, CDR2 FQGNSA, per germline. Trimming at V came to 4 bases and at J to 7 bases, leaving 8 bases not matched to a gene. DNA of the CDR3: TGTGCCAGCAGCTCCTCGGGGACAGGGCCACAGCCCCAGCATTTT. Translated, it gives CASSSSGTGPQPQHF.

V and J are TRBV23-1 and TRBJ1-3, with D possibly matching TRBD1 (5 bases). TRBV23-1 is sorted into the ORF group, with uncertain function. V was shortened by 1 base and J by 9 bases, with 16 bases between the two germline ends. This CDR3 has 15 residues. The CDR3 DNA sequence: TGCGCCAGCAGTCAATTAAGGCTGAGGGGAGGCACCATATATTTT. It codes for CASSQLRLRGGTIYF.

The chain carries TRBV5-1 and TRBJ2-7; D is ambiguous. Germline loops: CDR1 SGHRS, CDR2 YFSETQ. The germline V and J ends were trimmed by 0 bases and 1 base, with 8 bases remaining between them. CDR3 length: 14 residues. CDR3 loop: CASSLEAASYEQYF. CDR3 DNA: TGCGCCAGCAGCTTGGAGGCAGCTTCCTACGAGCAGTACTTC.

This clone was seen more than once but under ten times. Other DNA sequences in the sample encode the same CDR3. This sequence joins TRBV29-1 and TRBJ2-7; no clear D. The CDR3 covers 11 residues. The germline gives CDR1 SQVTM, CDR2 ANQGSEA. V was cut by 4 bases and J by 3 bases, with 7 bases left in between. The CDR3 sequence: CSVVASYEQYF. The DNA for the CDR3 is TGCAGCGTTGTGGCCAGCTACGAGCAGTACTTC.

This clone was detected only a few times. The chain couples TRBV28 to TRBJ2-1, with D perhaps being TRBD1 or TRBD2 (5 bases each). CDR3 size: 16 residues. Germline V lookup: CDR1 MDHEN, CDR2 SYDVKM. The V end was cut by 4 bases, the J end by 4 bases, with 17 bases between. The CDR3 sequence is CASSSSGTKNYNEQFF. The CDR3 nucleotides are TGTGCCAGCAGTTCCTCCGGGACGAAAAATTACAATGAGCAGTTCTTC.

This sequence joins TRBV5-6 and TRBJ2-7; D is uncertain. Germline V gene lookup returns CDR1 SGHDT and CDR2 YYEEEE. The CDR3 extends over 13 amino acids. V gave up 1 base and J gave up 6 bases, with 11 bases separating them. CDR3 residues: CASSLLIRGEQYF. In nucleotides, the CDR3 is TGTGCCAGCAGCTTGCTGATCAGAGGCGAGCAGTACTTC.

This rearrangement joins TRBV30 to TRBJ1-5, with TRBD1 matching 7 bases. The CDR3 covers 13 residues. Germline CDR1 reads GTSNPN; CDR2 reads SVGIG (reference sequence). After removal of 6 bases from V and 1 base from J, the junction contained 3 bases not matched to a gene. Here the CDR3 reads CACSGQSNQPQHF. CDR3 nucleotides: TGTGCCTGCTCGGGACAGAGCAATCAGCCCCAGCATTTT.

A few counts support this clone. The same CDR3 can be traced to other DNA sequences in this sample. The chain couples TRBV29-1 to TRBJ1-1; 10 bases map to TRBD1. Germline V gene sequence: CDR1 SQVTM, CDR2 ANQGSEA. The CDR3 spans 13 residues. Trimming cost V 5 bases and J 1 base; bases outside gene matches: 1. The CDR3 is CSVRTGGNTEAFF. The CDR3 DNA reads TGCAGCGTTCGGACAGGGGGGAACACTGAAGCTTTCTTT.

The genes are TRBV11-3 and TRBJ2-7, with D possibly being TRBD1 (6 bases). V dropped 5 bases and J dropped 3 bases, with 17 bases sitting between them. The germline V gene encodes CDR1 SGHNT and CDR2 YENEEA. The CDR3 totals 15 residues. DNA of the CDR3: TGTGCCAGCAGCCCTAGCCCGGACAGAATCTACGAGCAGTACTTC. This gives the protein CASSPSPDRIYEQYF.

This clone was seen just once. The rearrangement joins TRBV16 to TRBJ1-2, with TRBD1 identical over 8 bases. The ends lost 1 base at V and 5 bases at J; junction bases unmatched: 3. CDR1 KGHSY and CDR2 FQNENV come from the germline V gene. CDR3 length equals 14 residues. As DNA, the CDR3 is TGTGCCAGCAGCCAATTGGGACAGGCGTATGGCTACACCTTC. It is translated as CASSQLGQAYGYTF.

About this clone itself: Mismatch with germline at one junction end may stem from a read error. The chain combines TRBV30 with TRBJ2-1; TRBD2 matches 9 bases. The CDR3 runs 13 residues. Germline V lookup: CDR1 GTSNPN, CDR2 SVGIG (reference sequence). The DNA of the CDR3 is TGTGCCTGCCAGGGTAGGGCTAGCGGGGCCCAGCTCTTC. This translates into CACQGRASGAQLF.

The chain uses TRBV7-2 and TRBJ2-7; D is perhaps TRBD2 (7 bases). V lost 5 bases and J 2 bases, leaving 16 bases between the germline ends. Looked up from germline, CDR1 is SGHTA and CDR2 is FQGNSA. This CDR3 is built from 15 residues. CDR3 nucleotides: TGTGCCAGCAGCAGCCAGACGGGGGGCGCCTACGAGCAGTACTTC. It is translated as CASSSQTGGAYEQYF.

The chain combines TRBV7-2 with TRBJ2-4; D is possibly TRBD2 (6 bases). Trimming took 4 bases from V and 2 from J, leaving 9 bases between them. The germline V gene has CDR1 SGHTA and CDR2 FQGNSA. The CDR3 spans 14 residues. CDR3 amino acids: CASSSGLPKNIQYF. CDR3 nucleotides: TGTGCCAGCAGCTCCGGACTACCCAAAAACATTCAGTACTTC.

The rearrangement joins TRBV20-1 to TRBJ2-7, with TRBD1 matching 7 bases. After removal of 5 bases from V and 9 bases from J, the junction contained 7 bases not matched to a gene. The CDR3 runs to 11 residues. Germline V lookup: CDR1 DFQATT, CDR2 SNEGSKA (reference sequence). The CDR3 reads CSAGTGAGQYF. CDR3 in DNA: TGCAGTGCTGGCACAGGGGCAGGGCAGTACTTC.

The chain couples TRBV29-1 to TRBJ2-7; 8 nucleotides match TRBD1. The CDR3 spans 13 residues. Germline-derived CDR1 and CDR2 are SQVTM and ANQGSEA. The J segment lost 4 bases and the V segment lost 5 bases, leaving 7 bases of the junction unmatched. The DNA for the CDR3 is TGCAGCGTTTCGGACAGGGTAAGATACGAGCAGTACTTC. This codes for CSVSDRVRYEQYF.

The CDR3 region is CSVEGQTEAFF. CDR3 DNA sequence: TGCAGCGTTGAGGGCCAGACTGAAGCTTTCTTT. V gene TRBV29-1 combines with J gene TRBJ1-1; D is unresolved. The CDR3 runs 11 residues. V was shortened by 3 bases and J by 5 bases, with 7 bases between the two germline ends. Germline V gene sequence: CDR1 SQVTM, CDR2 ANQGSEA.

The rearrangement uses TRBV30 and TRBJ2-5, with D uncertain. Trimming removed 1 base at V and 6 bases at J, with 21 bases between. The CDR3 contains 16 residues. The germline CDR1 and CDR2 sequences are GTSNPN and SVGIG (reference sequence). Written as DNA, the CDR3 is TGTGCCTGGAGTGCCCCCCTTCCTTTGGCGGAGAAGACCCAGTACTTC. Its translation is CAWSAPLPLAEKTQYF.

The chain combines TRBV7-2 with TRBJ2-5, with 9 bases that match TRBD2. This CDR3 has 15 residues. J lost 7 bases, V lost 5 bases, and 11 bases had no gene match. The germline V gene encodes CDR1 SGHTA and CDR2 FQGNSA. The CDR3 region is CASSPPAGGPWTQYF. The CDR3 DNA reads TGTGCCAGCAGCCCCCCTGCGGGGGGGCCTTGGACCCAGTACTTC.